This T cell receptor (beta chain) was recorded in a study of patients and donors after allogeneic stem cell transplantation. TCRdb redid the calling of the RT-PCR reads with MiXCR, one entry per CDR3 protein. This sample yields roughly 190,000 distinct CDR3 sequences, of which 41% are seen a single time; less than 40% belongs to the top ten. The CDR3 covers 18 residues. With 3 bases clipped from V and 5 bases from J, the junction kept 10 bases outside the gene matches. CDR1 SGDLS and CDR2 YYNGEE come from the germline V gene. The receptor's source is a human donor who was either an allogeneic HSCT recipient or a stem cell or donor lymphocyte infusion donor (not recorded which). It is not recorded whose cells these are; they may come from a transplant donor. Source material: blood, either unsorted or a sorted T cell fraction (not recorded which). This chain links TRBV9 with TRBJ2-1; 14 positions agree with TRBD2. The CDR3 DNA reads TGTGCCAGCAGCGGCGTAGGACCGGGACTAGCGGGAGACAATGAGCAGTTCTTC. It yields the protein CASSGVGPGLAGDNEQFF.